This is a list of T cell receptor beta chains from one sample in a study of blood T cell repertoires in COVID-19. Sequenced by immunoSEQ multiplex PCR; TCRdb stores in-frame clones only, minus some. The table has 310,000 or so clones, roughly 90% seen once. Sequenced sample: peripheral blood. The receptors here all came from a woman aged 25 to 39 with COVID-19, enrolled during active disease. CDR3s include the opening cysteine and the closing phenylalanine or tryptophan. A D gene is named only where the DNA matches it firmly.

j_call	d_call	v_call	cdr3_nt	cdr3_aa
TRBJ1-5	TRBD1	TRBV27	TGTGCCAGCAGTTATACAGGGGCCAATCAGCCCCAGCATTTT	CASSYTGANQPQHF
TRBJ2-1	-	TRBV19	TGTGCCAGTAGTATAGAAGGGACTGTGGACAATGAGCAGTTCTTC	CASSIEGTVDNEQFF
TRBJ1-5	TRBD1	TRBV2	TGTGCCAGCAGGGAGGGACAGGGGGCGACTCAGCCCCAGCATTTT	CASREGQGATQPQHF
TRBJ1-2	TRBD1	TRBV9	TGTGCCAGCAGCCCAGGACAGGTCTTCTATGGCTACACCTTC	CASSPGQVFYGYTF
TRBJ2-7	-	TRBV7-9	TGTGCCAGCTGCCGGGACTCGTTCTACGAGCAGTACTTC	CASCRDSFYEQYF
TRBJ1-2	-	TRBV19	TGTGCCAGTAGTATAAGAGGGTTCCATGGCTACACCTTC	CASSIRGFHGYTF
TRBJ1-2	-	TRBV2	TGTGCCAGCAGTGAAATCCAGGGTAGCTACACCTTC	CASSEIQGSYTF
TRBJ1-1	-	TRBV30	TGTGCCTGGAGTGGGGGCAGAATGAACACTGAAGCTTTCTTT	CAWSGGRMNTEAFF
TRBJ2-7	TRBD2	TRBV5-1	TGCGCCAGCAGCTTGGGTACACTAGCGGACGAGCAGTACTTC	CASSLGTLADEQYF
TRBJ2-3	-	TRBV5-1	TGCGCCAGCAGCTTGGGGGGCGTAACTAGCACAGATACGCAGTATTTT	CASSLGGVTSTDTQYF
TRBJ1-2	-	TRBV3-1/TRBV3-2	TGTGCCAGCAGCCAAGGTCGGGTCTCTAACTATGGCTACACCTTC	CASSQGRVSNYGYTF
TRBJ1-1	TRBD1	TRBV27	TGTGCCAGCAGTCCGTTAGACAGGGCTGGCACTGAAGCTTTCTTT	CASSPLDRAGTEAFF
TRBJ1-1	-	TRBV29-1	TGCAGCGTTGCAGTACACCCGAACACTGAAGCTTTCTTT	CSVAVHPNTEAFF
TRBJ2-7	TRBD2	TRBV2	TGTGCCAGCTTGGGACTAGCGGGAGACGCCACCGGAGAGCAGTACTTC	CASLGLAGDATGEQYF
TRBJ2-1	-	TRBV30	TGTGCCTGGAGTGTACGAGCGGGTCCATACAATGAGCAGTTCTTC	CAWSVRAGPYNEQFF
TRBJ1-5	-	TRBV7-9	TGTGCCAGCAGCTTAGACAGGGCCGGACAGCCCCAGCATTTT	CASSLDRAGQPQHF
TRBJ2-7	TRBD1	TRBV27	TGTGCCAGCAGTCTCCGACAGGGAGAGGCCTACGAGCAGTACTTC	CASSLRQGEAYEQYF
TRBJ1-4	TRBD1	TRBV2	TGTGCCAGCAGTGAAGAACGGACAGGGGATGAAAAACTGTTTTTT	CASSEERTGDEKLFF
TRBJ2-7	-	TRBV7-2	TGTGCCAGCAGCTTGGACTCCAGCCGTTACGAGCAGTACTTC	CASSLDSSRYEQYF
TRBJ1-6	TRBD1	TRBV19	TGTGCCAGTAGTATCGCGACAGGGGGCAATTCACCCCTCCACTTT	CASSIATGGNSPLHF
TRBJ1-1	-	TRBV19	TGTGCCAGTAGTATTGGACGCCGGGGGTATGGCACTGAAGCTTTCTTT	CASSIGRRGYGTEAFF
TRBJ1-1	-	TRBV6-2/TRBV6-3	TGTGCCAGCAGTTACGGGGAGCCCTTGAACACTGAAGCTTTCTTT	CASSYGEPLNTEAFF
TRBJ2-1	TRBD1	TRBV5-1	TGCGCCAGCAGCATGGGACAGGGGGCCTCCTACAATGAGCAGTTCTTC	CASSMGQGASYNEQFF
TRBJ2-7	TRBD1	TRBV5-1	TGCGCCAGCAGCTTCCTGACAGGGAAGGGAGCCGAGCAGTACTTC	CASSFLTGKGAEQYF
TRBJ2-7	-	TRBV15	TGTGCCACCAGCAGAGAAGGCGGTAACGGGAAGCAGTACTTC	CATSREGGNGKQYF
TRBJ1-5	-	TRBV10-3	TGTGCCATCAGTGAGCCCAACGTTGGGACACCTAGCAATCAGCCCCAGCATTTT	CAISEPNVGTPSNQPQHF
TRBJ1-2	-	TRBV3-1/TRBV3-2	TGTGCCAGCAGCCAAGCTAATACAGGGTATCGCGGCTACACCTTC	CASSQANTGYRGYTF
TRBJ1-2	TRBD1	TRBV27	TGTGCCAGCAGTTTAAAGGTCAGGGGGCCTTATGGCTACACCTTC	CASSLKVRGPYGYTF
TRBJ1-1	TRBD1	TRBV4-2	TGTGCCAGCAGCCAAGATTCGACAGGGCGGAACACTGAAGCTTTCTTT	CASSQDSTGRNTEAFF
TRBJ1-6	TRBD1	TRBV6-2/TRBV6-3	TGTGCCAGCAGTTACTCGGGGACAGTCCGAGTAGGATCACCCCTCCACTTT	CASSYSGTVRVGSPLHF
TRBJ1-2	-	TRBV6-1	TGTGCCAGCAGTGAAGGGGTGGGGCCCTATGGCTACACCTTC	CASSEGVGPYGYTF
TRBJ2-3	-	TRBV19	TGTGCCAGTCGGGTTTCTAGCACAGATACGCAGTATTTT	CASRVSSTDTQYF
TRBJ2-5	-	TRBV7-9	TGTGCCAGCAGCTTAGGGTCCCAGGGACAAGAGACCCAGTACTTC	CASSLGSQGQETQYF
TRBJ1-1	TRBD1	TRBV6-5	TGTGCCAGCAGCCCAGTGGGACAGCGGAACACTGAAGCTTTCTTT	CASSPVGQRNTEAFF
TRBJ2-5	TRBD1	TRBV18	TGTGCCAGCTCACCTGGGACAGGCCATCCGACCCAGTACTTC	CASSPGTGHPTQYF
TRBJ2-7	TRBD2	TRBV10-3	TGTGCCATTTCCGAACCGGGACTAGCGGGAGGGGACGAGCAGTACTTC	CAISEPGLAGGDEQYF